These T cell receptor beta chains were read from a single sample in a study of vaccination and CD4 T cells after COVID-19. These receptors are not linked to any known antigen. One entry per CDR3 protein results from TCRdb running MiXCR on the PCR reads. The sample consists of over 11,000 distinct CDR3 sequences, approximately 21% of them appearing once. The sequenced sample was cultured CD4+ T cells from blood. These receptors originate from a human donor with COVID-19. Each CDR3 is given with its conserved first and last residue. D genes are given only for firm matches. Clone size is shown for a subset of rows, as once, few, many or a class of expanded clone.

J gene: TRBJ2-5
clone size: .
V gene: TRBV5-5
D gene: .
CDR3 protein: CASSSGTAALETQYF
CDR3 DNA: TGTGCCAGCAGTTCGGGAACAGCCGCCTTGGAGACCCAGTACTTC

J gene: TRBJ1-6
clone size: .
V gene: TRBV20-1
D gene: .
CDR3 protein: CSAQSGGVYNSPLHF
CDR3 DNA: TGCAGTGCCCAATCGGGGGGCGTTTATAATTCACCCCTCCACTTT

J gene: TRBJ2-5
clone size: few
V gene: TRBV7-3
D gene: .
CDR3 protein: CASSPGGGETQYF
CDR3 DNA: TGTGCCAGCAGCCCTGGAGGTGGCGAGACCCAGTACTTC

J gene: TRBJ1-2
clone size: .
V gene: TRBV10-1
D gene: .
CDR3 protein: CASSASLGGANGYTF
CDR3 DNA: TGCGCCAGCAGTGCTTCGCTTGGGGGGGCTAATGGCTACACCTTC

J gene: TRBJ1-4
clone size: few
V gene: TRBV20-1
D gene: .
CDR3 protein: CSAWDIREKLFF
CDR3 DNA: TGCAGTGCTTGGGACATCAGGGAAAAACTGTTTTTT

J gene: TRBJ1-4
clone size: .
V gene: TRBV19
D gene: TRBD1
CDR3 protein: CASSIPGGYEKLFF
CDR3 DNA: TGTGCCAGTAGTATACCAGGGGGCTATGAAAAACTGTTTTTT

J gene: TRBJ2-5
clone size: .
V gene: TRBV5-1
D gene: TRBD2
CDR3 protein: CASGKGTSGTRETQYF
CDR3 DNA: TGCGCCAGCGGCAAAGGGACTAGCGGGACCCGAGAGACCCAGTACTTC

J gene: TRBJ2-7
clone size: few
V gene: TRBV2
D gene: TRBD1
CDR3 protein: CASDGQGSYEQYF
CDR3 DNA: TGTGCCAGCGACGGACAGGGGAGCTACGAGCAGTACTTC

J gene: TRBJ2-2
clone size: .
V gene: TRBV6-1
D gene: TRBD1
CDR3 protein: CASHFEQGTGELFF
CDR3 DNA: TGTGCCAGCCACTTTGAACAGGGGACCGGGGAGCTGTTTTTT

J gene: TRBJ1-2
clone size: few
V gene: TRBV6-5
D gene: .
CDR3 protein: CASSYSGGSNYGYTF
CDR3 DNA: TGTGCCAGCAGTTACTCGGGGGGTAGTAACTATGGCTACACCTTC

J gene: TRBJ2-5
clone size: few
V gene: TRBV10-3
D gene: .
CDR3 protein: CAIRGLQETQYF
CDR3 DNA: TGTGCCATCAGGGGATTACAAGAGACCCAGTACTTC

J gene: TRBJ2-1
clone size: .
V gene: TRBV20-1
D gene: .
CDR3 protein: CSAGSAEQFF
CDR3 DNA: TGCAGTGCGGGATCTGCAGAGCAGTTCTTC

J gene: TRBJ1-1
clone size: .
V gene: TRBV29-1
D gene: .
CDR3 protein: CSVTIGADEAFF
CDR3 DNA: TGCAGCGTGACAATCGGGGCCGATGAAGCTTTCTTT

J gene: TRBJ1-1
clone size: .
V gene: TRBV11-3
D gene: .
CDR3 protein: CASSLDGARRDTGAFF
CDR3 DNA: TGTGCCAGCAGCTTAGATGGTGCCCGTCGAGACACTGGAGCTTTCTTT

J gene: TRBJ1-2
clone size: .
V gene: TRBV5-8
D gene: .
CDR3 protein: CASSFAGVYGYTF
CDR3 DNA: TGTGCCAGCAGCTTCGCAGGGGTCTATGGCTACACCTTC

J gene: TRBJ2-7
clone size: few
V gene: TRBV18
D gene: .
CDR3 protein: CASSPLPGQLPSYEQYF
CDR3 DNA: TGTGCCAGCTCCCCCCTTCCCGGACAGCTACCCTCCTACGAGCAGTACTTC

J gene: TRBJ1-2
clone size: .
V gene: TRBV5-1
D gene: TRBD1
CDR3 protein: CASSLGTGISGYGYTF
CDR3 DNA: TGCGCCAGCAGCCTCGGGACAGGGATCTCTGGCTATGGCTACACCTTC

J gene: TRBJ1-2
clone size: few
V gene: TRBV12-3/TRBV12-4
D gene: .
CDR3 protein: CASSLAPGLGGYTF
CDR3 DNA: TGTGCCAGCAGTCTAGCCCCCGGGTTGGGTGGCTACACCTTC

J gene: TRBJ1-5
clone size: .
V gene: TRBV9
D gene: .
CDR3 protein: CASSVDGHGPQHF
CDR3 DNA: TGTGCCAGCAGCGTAGACGGCCACGGGCCCCAGCATTTT

J gene: TRBJ2-5
clone size: few
V gene: TRBV5-1
D gene: .
CDR3 protein: CASSFSGQETQYF
CDR3 DNA: TGCGCCAGCAGCTTTAGCGGCCAAGAGACCCAGTACTTC

J gene: TRBJ2-3
clone size: .
V gene: TRBV6-1
D gene: TRBD1
CDR3 protein: CASRRTGVDTQYF
CDR3 DNA: TGTGCCAGCAGACGGACAGGGGTTGATACGCAGTATTTT

J gene: TRBJ2-5
clone size: .
V gene: TRBV2
D gene: .
CDR3 protein: CASTGRLGETQYF
CDR3 DNA: TGTGCCAGCACTGGTCGTCTGGGAGAGACCCAGTACTTC

J gene: TRBJ1-1
clone size: .
V gene: TRBV7-2
D gene: .
CDR3 protein: CASSQGAANTEAFF
CDR3 DNA: TGTGCCAGCAGCCAAGGGGCAGCTAACACTGAAGCTTTCTTT

J gene: TRBJ1-5
clone size: .
V gene: TRBV2
D gene: TRBD1
CDR3 protein: CASSVRDSQGPQHF
CDR3 DNA: TGTGCCAGCAGCGTAAGGGACAGCCAGGGTCCCCAGCATTTT

J gene: TRBJ1-5
clone size: .
V gene: TRBV19
D gene: TRBD1
CDR3 protein: CASRQDRSDQPQHF
CDR3 DNA: TGTGCCAGTAGGCAGGACAGGTCCGATCAGCCCCAGCATTTT

J gene: TRBJ1-3
clone size: .
V gene: TRBV5-6
D gene: TRBD1
CDR3 protein: CASTVDRVGGNTIYF
CDR3 DNA: TGTGCCAGCACCGTTGACAGGGTCGGCGGAAACACCATATATTTT

J gene: TRBJ2-1
clone size: .
V gene: TRBV5-1
D gene: .
CDR3 protein: CASSLPRDSYNEQFF
CDR3 DNA: TGCGCCAGCAGCTTGCCCCGGGACTCCTACAATGAGCAGTTCTTC

J gene: TRBJ1-6
clone size: few
V gene: TRBV5-4
D gene: .
CDR3 protein: CASSLGTRQDKTHF
CDR3 DNA: TGTGCCAGCAGCTTAGGGACCCGACAGGACAAAACCCACTTT

J gene: TRBJ2-5
clone size: .
V gene: TRBV2
D gene: .
CDR3 protein: CASSDRATQYF
CDR3 DNA: TGTGCCAGCAGTGACAGGGCGACCCAGTACTTC